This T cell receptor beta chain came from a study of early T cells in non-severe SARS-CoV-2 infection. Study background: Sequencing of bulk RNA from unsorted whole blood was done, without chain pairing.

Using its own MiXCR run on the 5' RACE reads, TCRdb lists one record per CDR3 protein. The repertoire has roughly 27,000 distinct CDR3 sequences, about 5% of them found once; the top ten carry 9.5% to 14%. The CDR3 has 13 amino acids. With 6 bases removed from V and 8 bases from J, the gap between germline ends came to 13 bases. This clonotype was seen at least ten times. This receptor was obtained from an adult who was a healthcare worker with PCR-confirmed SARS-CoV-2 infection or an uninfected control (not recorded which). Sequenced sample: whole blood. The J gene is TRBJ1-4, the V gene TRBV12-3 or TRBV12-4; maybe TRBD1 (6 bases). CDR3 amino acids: CASSLAGVEKLFF. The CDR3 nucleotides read TGTGCCAGCAGCCTCGCAGGGGTGGAAAAACTGTTTTTT.